One sample yielded the 22 T cell receptor beta chains listed below, sequenced in a study of follicular helper T cells after annual influenza vaccination. Time point: 2015-2016 season, pre-vaccination. Using immunoSEQ multiplex PCR, the repertoire was profiled, and TCRdb retains in-frame clones only, with some absent. The sample lists almost 9,500 clones, over 85% occurring once. Here the sequenced sample was CXCR5+ CD38- circulating T follicular helper cells from blood, taken on the day of influenza vaccination. The subset denotes: circulating Tfh, non-naive CD4+CXCR5+PD-1+ (ICOS+CD38+ or ICOS-CD38-). The source is an adult who received the influenza vaccine.

The chain recombines TRBV6-1 with TRBJ1-2; the D gene is possibly TRBD1 (5 bases). V was cut by 5 bases and J by 2 bases, with 9 bases left in between. This CDR3 has 13 residues. Germline assignment: CDR1 MNHNS and CDR2 SASEGT. The CDR3 reads CASSIQENYGYTF. Here the CDR3 DNA reads TGTGCCAGCAGTATACAGGAAAACTATGGCTACACCTTC.

This chain connects TRBV6-5 to TRBJ1-1; 8 nucleotides align to TRBD1. Unmatched junction bases numbered 0, after V lost 0 bases and J lost 3 bases. CDR3 length: 14 amino acids. The germline CDR1 and CDR2 sequences are MNHEY and SVGAGI. The CDR3 DNA sequence: TGTGCCAGCAGTTACTCGGACAGGGACACTGAAGCTTTCTTT. Protein: CASSYSDRDTEAFF.

This sequence joins TRBV18 and TRBJ1-2; D uncertain. V gave up 2 bases and J gave up 10 bases, with 8 bases separating them. In germline, CDR1 is KGHSH, CDR2 LQKENI. The CDR3 consists of 11 residues. The CDR3 DNA sequence: TGTGCCAGCTCACCAGGGCAGCCCTACACCTTC. Its translation is CASSPGQPYTF.

This chain links TRBV7-8 with TRBJ2-5, with no clear D. CDR3 length equals 14 residues. V was cut by 7 bases and J by 1 base, with 13 bases left in between. From germline, CDR1 is SGHVS and CDR2 FQNEAQ. CDR3 coding DNA: TGTGCCAGCACCCAAATAGCCCCCCAAGAGACCCAGTACTTC. Its protein product is CASTQIAPQETQYF.

The rearrangement links TRBV7-9 to TRBJ2-1, with D possibly being TRBD1 (6 bases). V was clipped by 4 bases and J by 8 bases, with 21 bases between them. Germline lookup yields CDR1 SEHNR and CDR2 FQNEAQ (reference sequence). This CDR3 is built from 16 residues. CDR3 nucleotide sequence: TGTGCCAGCAGCTCCACAGGGAAAGTGCGTTTGGATGAGCAGTTCTTC. It is translated as CASSSTGKVRLDEQFF.

The chain links TRBV7-1 to TRBJ1-6, with 9 nucleotides matching TRBD1. TRBV7-1 is noted as an ORF with a role that remains uncertain. The CDR3 loop spans 15 amino acids. V shed 5 bases, J shed 7 bases, and the junction held 6 bases outside the gene matches. The CDR3 DNA is TGTGCCAGCAGCCAACCGACAGGGGGGAATTCACCCCTCCACTTT. This sequence encodes CASSQPTGGNSPLHF.

This chain uses TRBV7-9 with TRBJ1-2; D is uncertain. Germline loops: CDR1 SEHNR, CDR2 FQNEAQ (reference sequence). V was pared by 5 bases and J by 7 bases, with 17 bases between. The CDR3 spans 14 residues. The CDR3 DNA is TGTGCCAGCAGCAGCGAGAGGGATTTAGGTGGCTACACCTTC. Protein: CASSSERDLGGYTF.

The CDR3 nucleotides read TGTGCCAGTAGTCAGCGACAGGGAATGGACAATGAGCAGTTCTTC. Residues: CASSQRQGMDNEQFF. The chain combines TRBV19 with TRBJ2-1; 7 bases agree with TRBD1. Germline V gene sequence: CDR1 LNHDA, CDR2 SQIVND (reference sequence). The CDR3 has 15 amino acids. Trimming removed 5 bases from V and 5 bases from J; junction bases left unmatched: 9. The complete variable domain, with remaining parts taken from reference TRBV19 and TRBJ2-1, reads DGGITQSPKYLFRKEGQNVTLSCEQNLNHDAMYWYRQDPGQGLRLIYYSQIVNDFQKGDIAEGYSVSREKKESFPLTVTSAQKNPTAFYLCASSQRQGMDNEQFFGPGTRLTVL.

This chain connects TRBV15 to TRBJ2-3; D unresolved. Looked up from germline, CDR1 is LNHNV and CDR2 is YYDKDF (reference sequence). This CDR3 comprises 16 residues. Trimming removed 1 base from V and 1 base from J, with 12 bases in between. The CDR3 here is CATSRGASLGTDTQYF. The CDR3 DNA follows: TGTGCCACCAGCAGAGGTGCCAGTTTAGGCACAGATACGCAGTATTTT.

In nucleotides, the CDR3 is TGTGCCAGCAGTTTATTTTATGACAGGGCCGCTTTCTTT. Its translation is CASSLFYDRAAFF. The chain joins TRBV28 to TRBJ1-1, with TRBD1 matching 7 bases. CDR1 MDHEN and CDR2 SYDVKM come from the germline V gene. This CDR3 has 13 residues. Trimming at V came to 1 base and at J to 11 bases, leaving 7 bases not matched to a gene.

This clone was recorded only once. The chain joins TRBV5-1 to TRBJ1-4, with D perhaps TRBD1 (6 bases). The CDR3 is 17 amino acids. Trimming removed 2 bases from V and 1 base from J, with 15 bases in between. Per the germline V gene, CDR1 is SGHRS and CDR2 is YFSETQ. CDR3 sequence (DNA): TGCGCCAGCAGCTTAACGGGGGCCTTTAGAACTAATGAAAAACTGTTTTTT. Translated, it gives CASSLTGAFRTNEKLFF.

The chain carries TRBV6-5 and TRBJ2-2; D unresolved. V was trimmed by 8 bases and J by 9 bases, leaving 4 bases between them. The germline gives CDR1 MNHEY, CDR2 SVGAGI. This CDR3 spans 9 amino acids. The CDR3 DNA reads as TGTGCCAGCGGCCGGGAGCTGTTTTTT. Amino acid sequence: CASGRELFF.

This chain joins TRBV2 and TRBJ2-7; TRBD2 matches at 9 bases. The junction had 3 bases not matched to a gene; V was cut back by 6 bases and J by 0 bases. The CDR3 extends over 14 amino acids. Germline V gene lookup returns CDR1 SNHLY and CDR2 FYNNEI. The CDR3 nucleotides are TGTGCCAGCAGGGAGACTAGCGGCTCCTACGAGCAGTACTTC. Amino acids: CASRETSGSYEQYF.

The V and J genes are TRBV10-1 and TRBJ2-7; 7 positions agree with TRBD1. Germline CDR1 reads WNHNN; CDR2 reads SYGVQD (reference sequence). After removal of 7 bases from V and 0 bases from J, the junction contained 9 bases not matched to a gene. The CDR3 length is 15 residues. The CDR3 coding sequence is TGCGCCAGCAATCCGGACAGGCCTCCCTCCTACGAGCAGTACTTC. Its translation: CASNPDRPPSYEQYF.

Only one count was recorded for this clone. The chain is built from TRBV6-1 and TRBJ1-5; D not resolved. Trimming shortened V by 7 bases and J by 0 bases, and 10 bases separated the two germline ends. The CDR3 runs 14 residues. Germline values: CDR1 MNHNS, CDR2 SASEGT. The CDR3 reads CASTRSGSNQPQHF. The CDR3, as DNA: TGTGCCAGCACACGGTCAGGTAGCAATCAGCCCCAGCATTTT.

The rearrangement joins TRBV27 to TRBJ1-1; D unresolved. The V end was cut by 5 bases, the J end by 1 base, with 8 bases between. Germline CDR1 is MNHEY and CDR2 is SMNVEV (reference sequence). The CDR3 has 13 amino acids. CDR3: CASSLSRNTEAFF. CDR3 in DNA: TGTGCCAGCAGTCTTTCTCGGAACACTGAAGCTTTCTTT.

The chain uses TRBV15 and TRBJ2-3, with 7 bases matching TRBD1. CDR3 length: 18 amino acids. Losses at the gene ends were 0 bases for V and 2 bases for J; bases not matched to a gene: 11. Germline V CDR1 and CDR2: LNHNV, YYDKDF (reference sequence). DNA of the CDR3: TGTGCCACCAGCAGAGAACCCCCAGGGGGAGAACCCACAGATACGCAGTATTTT. Its protein is CATSREPPGGEPTDTQYF.

The J gene is TRBJ1-6, the V gene TRBV15; D is possibly TRBD1 (5 bases). The V gene's germline CDR1 is LNHNV and CDR2 YYDKDF (reference sequence). The CDR3 extends over 18 amino acids. Trimming removed 3 bases from V and 1 base from J, with 16 bases in between. The CDR3: CATSRTASLTSYNSPLHF. The DNA for the CDR3 is TGTGCCACCAGCAGGACAGCTAGTCTGACGTCCTATAATTCACCCCTCCACTTT.

The chain has TRBV10-3 and TRBJ1-1, with a possible D match to TRBD1 (6 bases). Per germline, CDR1 ENHRY and CDR2 SYGVKD. The length of the CDR3 is 12 residues. Trimming removed 8 bases from V and 4 bases from J, with 11 bases in between. CDR3 coding DNA: TGTGCCATCCAGGACAGTGCCACTGAAGCTTTCTTT. Translation: CAIQDSATEAFF.

The CDR3 loop is CAWSVEGGNTEAFF. The CDR3 nucleotides are TGTGCCTGGAGTGTTGAGGGGGGGAACACTGAAGCTTTCTTT. This sequence joins TRBV30 and TRBJ1-1; D may be TRBD1 (6 bases). The CDR3 length is 14 residues. Germline V gives CDR1 GTSNPN, CDR2 SVGIG (reference sequence). V lost 0 bases and J 1 base, leaving 9 bases between the germline ends.

The V and J genes are TRBV5-1 and TRBJ2-3; either TRBD1 or TRBD2 may fit D (6 bases each). V lost 3 bases to trimming and J lost 1 base, with 12 bases between them. Germline V CDR1 and CDR2: SGHRS, YFSETQ. This CDR3 contains 15 residues. The CDR3 region has the DNA TGCGCCAGCAGCTACTCGGGGGCCGGCACAGATACGCAGTATTTT. Protein: CASSYSGAGTDTQYF.

The chain combines TRBV6-6 with TRBJ2-3; 9 nucleotides align to TRBD2. CDR3 length: 15 residues. Germline V gives CDR1 MNHNY, CDR2 SVGAGI (reference sequence). Losses at the gene ends were 2 bases for V and 6 bases for J; bases not matched to a gene: 6. CDR3 sequence: CASSYGGGVMDTQYF. CDR3 DNA: TGTGCCAGCAGTTACGGCGGGGGGGTAATGGATACGCAGTATTTT.